Listed below are T cell receptor beta chains from one sample, sequenced in a study of cytotoxic CD8 clonotypes in ibrutinib-treated CLL. Here immunoSEQ multiplex PCR was the method, and the copy in TCRdb shows in-frame clones only, minus some. The data contain about 120,000 clones, 58% of them seen just once; the ten biggest clones take up 37%. The sample was PBMCs, taken after 24 months of ibrutinib treatment. Receptors originate from a human donor with chronic lymphocytic leukemia. Each CDR3 is given with its conserved first and last residue. The D gene is left open where the match is weak. A row's size may be missing; if present it is once, few, many or a size class.

J,V,size,D,CDR3,DNA
TRBJ1-2,TRBV4-1,-,TRBD1,CASSQEPQGVRKGYTF,TGCGCCAGCAGCCAAGAGCCACAGGGGGTGAGGAAGGGCTACACCTTC
TRBJ1-6,TRBV5-1,many,TRBD1,CASSTGQGADNSPLHF,TGCGCCAGCAGCACAGGACAGGGGGCAGATAATTCACCCCTCCACTTT
TRBJ2-5,TRBV29-1,few,-,CSVTGVGGETQYF,TGCAGCGTTACAGGGGTTGGAGGGGAGACCCAGTACTTC
TRBJ2-5,TRBV11-3,few,-,CASSLGIETQYF,TGTGCCAGCAGCTTAGGTATAGAGACCCAGTACTTC
TRBJ2-3,TRBV9,-,-,CASSALSGTDTQYF,TGTGCCAGCAGCGCCCTGAGCGGCACAGATACGCAGTATTTT
TRBJ1-5,TRBV29-1,-,-,CSVGEFGGQPQHF,TGCAGCGTTGGCGAGTTCGGCGGTCAGCCCCAGCATTTT
TRBJ1-5,TRBV5-6,-,-,CASSRVNQPQHF,TGTGCCAGCAGCAGGGTTAATCAGCCCCAGCATTTT
TRBJ2-3,TRBV29-1,once,-,CSVEPASADTQYF,TGCAGCGTTGAACCAGCAAGTGCAGATACGCAGTATTTT
TRBJ2-7,TRBV5-1,many,-,CASSSPGGPYEQYF,TGCGCCAGCAGCAGCCCCGGGGGGCCCTACGAGCAGTACTTC
TRBJ1-6,TRBV6-1,once,-,CASSHREENNSPLHF,TGTGCCAGCAGCCACAGGGAGGAGAATAATTCACCCCTCCACTTT
TRBJ2-2,TRBV5-6,few,-,CASSSGALYGGELFF,TGTGCCAGCAGCAGTGGAGCCCTATACGGCGGGGAGCTGTTTTTT
TRBJ1-2,TRBV29-1,many,-,CSARGGSVEGTGGYTF,TGCAGCGCCCGGGGGGGTTCGGTGGAGGGGACGGGCGGCTACACCTTC
TRBJ2-5,TRBV29-1,-,-,CSVTSLGYQETQYF,TGCAGCGTTACAAGTCTAGGGTACCAAGAGACCCAGTACTTC
TRBJ2-1,TRBV30,-,-,CAWEDHRNEQFF,TGTGCCTGGGAGGACCACAGGAATGAGCAGTTCTTC
TRBJ2-7,TRBV7-9,few,-,CASSLVSGVRYEQYF,TGTGCCAGCAGCTTAGTATCGGGGGTCCGCTACGAGCAGTACTTC
TRBJ2-3,TRBV25-1,-,TRBD1,CASMAGGTDTQYF,TGTGCCAGCATGGCAGGGGGAACAGATACGCAGTATTTT
TRBJ2-7,TRBV5-1,-,TRBD1,CASSSGTARDEQYF,TGCGCCAGCAGCTCAGGGACAGCGAGAGACGAGCAGTACTTC
TRBJ2-2,TRBV7-3,few,-,CASSWGTSSTGELFF,TGTGCCAGCAGCTGGGGCACTAGCTCCACCGGGGAGCTGTTTTTT
TRBJ2-1,TRBV19,-,-,CASSAAAGGEQFF,TGTGCCAGTAGTGCCGCGGCGGGCGGAGAGCAGTTCTTC
TRBJ1-3,TRBV6-1,-,-,CASRSLHSGNTIYF,TGTGCCAGCAGAAGCCTCCACTCTGGAAACACCATATATTTT
TRBJ2-7,TRBV30,few,TRBD1,CAGTGTGRYEQYF,TGTGCCGGGACCGGGACAGGGCGCTACGAGCAGTACTTC
TRBJ2-7,TRBV30,-,-,CAWSPGTVSYEQYF,TGTGCCTGGAGTCCGGGGACGGTCTCCTACGAGCAGTACTTC
TRBJ1-4,TRBV21-1,few,-,CASSKYGGLGEKLFF,TGTGCCAGCAGCAAATACGGGGGGCTCGGAGAAAAACTGTTTTTT
TRBJ1-5,TRBV4-1,few,TRBD1,CASSQEQGQSNQPQHF,TGCGCCAGCAGCCAAGAACAGGGACAGAGCAATCAGCCCCAGCATTTT
TRBJ2-3,TRBV11-3,-,-,CASSSPGGPGDTQYF,TGTGCCAGCAGTTCCCCCGGGGGGCCGGGAGATACGCAGTATTTT
TRBJ2-2,TRBV6-5,-,TRBD1,CASSPGDRTTGELFF,TGTGCCAGCAGCCCCGGGGACAGAACCACCGGGGAGCTGTTTTTT
TRBJ2-1,TRBV7-2,few,-,CASSPRGGDYNEQFF,TGTGCCAGCAGCCCTAGAGGGGGGGACTACAATGAGCAGTTCTTC
TRBJ2-1,TRBV29-1,-,-,CSVEQPGEQFF,TGCAGCGTAGAACAACCGGGGGAGCAGTTCTTC
TRBJ2-7,TRBV9,-,-,CASNPSQTGPQYF,TGTGCCAGCAACCCTTCACAAACAGGGCCGCAGTACTTC
TRBJ1-2,TRBV25-1,-,-,CASSPGQMMGYTF,TGTGCCAGCAGTCCCGGGCAAATGATGGGCTACACCTTC
TRBJ1-2,TRBV2,-,-,CASSEALQGYGYTF,TGTGCCAGCAGTGAAGCGCTTCAGGGCTATGGCTACACCTTC
TRBJ2-7,TRBV5-4,-,-,CASSPRGSSYEQYF,TGTGCCAGCAGCCCTCGAGGGTCGTCCTACGAGCAGTACTTC
TRBJ2-7,TRBV25-1,few,TRBD2,CASTTGSGGSYEQYF,TGTGCCAGCACAACGGGGAGCGGGGGTTCCTACGAGCAGTACTTC
TRBJ2-1,TRBV7-3,few,-,CASSSGQAYNEQFF,TGTGCCAGCAGCTCCGGCCAGGCCTACAATGAGCAGTTCTTC
TRBJ2-1,TRBV11-3,-,-,CASSRTNNEQFF,TGTGCCAGCAGCCGGACAAACAATGAGCAGTTCTTC
TRBJ1-5,TRBV28,-,-,CASSSRIFSKEPQHF,TGTGCCAGCAGTTCCCGGATCTTTTCAAAGGAGCCCCAGCATTTT
TRBJ1-6,TRBV25-1,-,TRBD1,CASRDRENSPLHF,TGTGCCAGTCGGGACAGGGAAAATTCACCCCTCCACTTT
TRBJ2-1,TRBV5-1,-,-,CASRTRGDSYNEQFF,TGCGCCAGCAGGACTCGCGGGGACTCCTACAATGAGCAGTTCTTC
TRBJ1-2,TRBV6-6,-,TRBD1,CASRTGGYGYTF,TGTGCCAGCAGGACAGGGGGCTATGGCTACACCTTC
TRBJ2-3,TRBV19,few,TRBD1,CASSPGGRDRISSTDTQYF,TGTGCCAGTAGTCCTGGAGGTAGGGACAGAATTTCCAGCACAGATACGCAGTATTTT
TRBJ2-5,TRBV2,-,-,CATSSGRQETQYF,TGTGCCACTTCGTCCGGGCGACAAGAGACCCAGTACTTC
TRBJ2-7,TRBV5-1,-,TRBD2,CASRQGTSGSSEQYF,TGCGCCAGCAGACAGGGGACTAGCGGCTCATCCGAGCAGTACTTC
TRBJ1-6,TRBV11-2,-,-,CASSLDGAGSPLHF,TGTGCCAGCAGCTTGGACGGGGCAGGTTCACCCCTCCACTTT
TRBJ2-1,TRBV9,-,-,CASSVVAGQGEQFF,TGTGCCAGCAGCGTAGTCGCTGGCCAGGGTGAGCAGTTCTTC
TRBJ1-1,TRBV30,-,TRBD1,CAWSTGVNTEAFF,TGTGCCTGGAGCACAGGGGTTAACACTGAAGCTTTCTTT
TRBJ1-1,TRBV28,-,-,CASRGSQDTEAFF,TGTGCCAGCAGGGGTTCCCAAGACACTGAAGCTTTCTTT
TRBJ1-2,TRBV5-1,-,-,CASKEEANYGYTF,TGCGCCAGCAAAGAGGAAGCAAACTATGGCTACACCTTC
TRBJ2-5,TRBV5-8,few,-,CASNPRRETQYF,TGTGCCAGCAACCCTAGGCGTGAGACCCAGTACTTC
TRBJ2-2,TRBV6-1,-,-,CASSLSGAGELFF,TGTGCCAGCAGCCTTAGCGGAGCCGGGGAGCTGTTTTTT
TRBJ2-5,TRBV11-1,-,-,CASSLAGVAETQYF,TGTGCCAGCAGCTTAGCGGGGGTGGCGGAGACCCAGTACTTC
TRBJ2-2,TRBV5-1,-,-,CASSLPDSSNTGELFF,TGCGCCAGCAGCTTACCGGACAGCTCGAACACCGGGGAGCTGTTTTTT
TRBJ1-6,TRBV5-8,-,-,CASSLVGRTLHF,TGTGCCAGCAGCTTGGTGGGGAGGACCCTCCACTTT
TRBJ1-6,TRBV6-1,-,TRBD1,CASTRDRVSNSPLHF,TGTGCCAGCACCCGGGACAGGGTTTCTAATTCACCCCTCCACTTT